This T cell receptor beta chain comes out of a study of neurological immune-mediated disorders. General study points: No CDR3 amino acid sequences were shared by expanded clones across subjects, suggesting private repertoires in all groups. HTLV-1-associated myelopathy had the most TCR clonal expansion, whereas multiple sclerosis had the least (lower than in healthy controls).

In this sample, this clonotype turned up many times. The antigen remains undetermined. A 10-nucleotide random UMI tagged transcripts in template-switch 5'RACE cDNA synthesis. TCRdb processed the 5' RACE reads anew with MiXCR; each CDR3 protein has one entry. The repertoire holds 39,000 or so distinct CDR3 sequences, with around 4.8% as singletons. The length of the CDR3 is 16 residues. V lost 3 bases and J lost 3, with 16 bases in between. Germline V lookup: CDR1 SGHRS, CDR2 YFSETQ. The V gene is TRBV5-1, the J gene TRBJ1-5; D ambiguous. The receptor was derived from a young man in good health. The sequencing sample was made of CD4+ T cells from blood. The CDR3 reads CASSSGGPDDNQPQHF. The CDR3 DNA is TGCGCCAGCAGCTCGGGAGGTCCAGATGACAATCAGCCCCAGCATTTT. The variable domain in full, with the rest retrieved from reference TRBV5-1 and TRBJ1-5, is KAGVTQTPRYLIKTRGQQVTLSCSPISGHRSVSWYQQTPGQGLQFLFEYFSETQRNKGNFPGRFSGRQFSNSRSEMNVSTLELGDSALYLCASSSGGPDDNQPQHFGDGTRLSIL.